The 23 T cell receptor beta chains listed next were all sequenced from one sample in a study of T-cell reconstitution after alpha-beta-depleted transplantation in children. For TCRbeta, the library was prepared with unique molecular identifiers. TCRdb called the PCR reads again in MiXCR, with one record for every CDR3 protein. The sample shows about 440,000 distinct CDR3 sequences, over 40% of them seen only once. The sample here was PBMCs, taken before TCRalphabeta/CD19-depleted stem cell transplant. The receptors were gathered from a girl aged 2 to 9 with aplastic anemia, due to receive a stem cell transplant.

The sample holds many counts of this clonotype. The rearrangement links TRBV27 to TRBJ2-5, with unresolved D. Trimming took 3 bases from V and 1 from J, leaving 6 bases between them. This CDR3 is 13 amino acids long. The V gene's germline CDR1 is MNHEY and CDR2 SMNVEV (reference sequence). CDR3 region: CASSFYSQETQYF. The CDR3 DNA sequence: TGTGCCAGCAGTTTTTATTCCCAAGAGACCCAGTACTTC.

This clonotype has a count of ten or more. The V call is TRBV27, the J call TRBJ1-3; unclear D gene. This CDR3 is built from 14 residues. Germline V CDR1 and CDR2: MNHEY, SMNVEV (reference sequence). V was pared by 2 bases and J by 2 bases, with 7 bases between. The DNA for the CDR3 is TGTGCCAGCAGTTTACGGGGAACTGGAAACACCATATATTTT. This gives the protein CASSLRGTGNTIYF.

The rearrangement uses TRBV20-1 and TRBJ1-3, with 7 bases aligning to TRBD1. The germline V gene encodes CDR1 DFQATT and CDR2 SNEGSKA (reference sequence). This CDR3 is built from 14 residues. With 4 bases clipped from V and 4 bases from J, the junction kept 7 bases outside the gene matches. The CDR3 coding sequence is TGCAGTGCTATCTTCGGACAGGAGGGAAACACCATATATTTT. Protein sequence: CSAIFGQEGNTIYF.

The genes are TRBV28 and TRBJ1-1; 8 nucleotides match TRBD1. Germline values: CDR1 MDHEN, CDR2 SYDVKM. The length of the CDR3 is 13 residues. The trim removed 3 bases at V and 12 bases at J, leaving 9 bases unmatched. As DNA, the CDR3 is TGTGCCAGCAGTTTTCTACAGGGGGGTTTGACTTTCTTT. Encoded protein: CASSFLQGGLTFF.

The chain carries TRBV7-8 and TRBJ2-1; D unresolved. Germline lookup yields CDR1 SGHVS and CDR2 FQNEAQ. CDR3 size: 16 residues. V was trimmed by 0 bases and J by 7 bases, leaving 16 bases between them. In DNA, the CDR3 is TGTGCCAGCAGCTTAGCTCTATGGCTTTCGCGAAATGAGCAGTTCTTC. Its protein is CASSLALWLSRNEQFF.

This clonotype was observed a few times. This chain joins TRBV10-3 and TRBJ2-5; D not resolved. Germline V lookup: CDR1 ENHRY, CDR2 SYGVKD. This CDR3 has 13 residues. The V end was cut by 2 bases, the J end by 2 bases, with 6 bases between. The CDR3 spells CAISERQQETQYF. Written as DNA, the CDR3 is TGTGCCATCAGTGAGCGACAACAAGAGACCCAGTACTTC.

This clonotype was seen a handful of times. This chain uses TRBV18 with TRBJ1-1; D remains unclear. The germline V gene encodes CDR1 KGHSH and CDR2 LQKENI. This CDR3 contains 14 residues. The V gene lost 5 bases and the J gene lost 4 bases, with 14 bases spanning the gap. CDR3 nucleotide sequence: TGTGCCAGCTCAGCAGGACCCTATGCCACTGAAGCTTTCTTT. Translating gives CASSAGPYATEAFF.

This chain joins TRBV6-1 and TRBJ2-1; 8 nucleotides agree with TRBD2. This CDR3 spans 14 amino acids. CDR1 MNHNS and CDR2 SASEGT come from the germline V gene. The ends lost 7 bases at V and 5 bases at J; junction bases unmatched: 7. The CDR3 sequence is CASTPGLVDNEQFF. The DNA for the CDR3 is TGTGCCAGCACCCCGGGACTAGTGGACAATGAGCAGTTCTTC.

This clonotype occurred many times. V and J are TRBV9 and TRBJ1-3, with D unresolved. This CDR3 has 13 residues. The germline V gene encodes CDR1 SGDLS and CDR2 YYNGEE. V gave up 5 bases and J gave up 3 bases, with 9 bases separating them. In DNA form, the CDR3 reads TGTGCCAGCAGTCCCCTGAGTGGAAACACCATATATTTT. Protein: CASSPLSGNTIYF.

This clonotype has just a few counts. This chain links TRBV2 with TRBJ2-3; 11 nucleotides align to TRBD2. V shed 7 bases and J 4 bases; nucleotides not matched to a gene: 7. The CDR3 totals 15 residues. The germline V gene encodes CDR1 SNHLY and CDR2 FYNNEI. The CDR3 DNA is TGTGCCAGCAAGGGCCTAGCGGGAGGCTCAGATACGCAGTATTTT. This codes for CASKGLAGGSDTQYF.

The CDR3, as DNA: TGCAGCGCCTACACGCACCACAGGGGTGAAAAACTGTTTTTT. Its translation: CSAYTHHRGEKLFF. The genes are TRBV29-1 and TRBJ1-4; 7 nucleotides align to TRBD1. This CDR3 spans 14 amino acids. J lost 7 bases, V lost 7 bases, and 12 bases had no gene match. The germline gives CDR1 SQVTM, CDR2 ANQGSEA.

V gene TRBV25-1 combines with J gene TRBJ2-6; D not resolved. Germline loops: CDR1 MGHDK, CDR2 SYGVNS. The CDR3 extends over 15 amino acids. The ends were cut back, 2 bases at V and 0 bases at J, with 5 bases in the middle. For the CDR3, the DNA is TGTGCCAGCAGTGAACGAAACTCTGGGGCCAACGTCCTGACTTTC. Translating gives CASSERNSGANVLTF.

The V call is TRBV20-1, the J call TRBJ2-7; TRBD2 is a possible D gene (5 bases). The germline gives CDR1 DFQATT, CDR2 SNEGSKA (reference sequence). The V end lost 3 bases, the J end lost 3 bases, and 12 bases lay between the germline ends. The CDR3 totals 13 residues. Written as DNA, the CDR3 is TGCAGTGCTAGTGAGGGCGGGTTCTACGAGCAGTACTTC. Amino acids: CSASEGGFYEQYF.

J is TRBJ2-1 and V is TRBV9; no clear D. Germline CDR1 reads SGDLS; CDR2 reads YYNGEE. The CDR3 contains 13 residues. With 0 bases removed from V and 5 bases from J, the gap between germline ends came to 6 bases. The CDR3 DNA is TGTGCCAGCAGCGTAGCGGCTAACAATGAGCAGTTCTTC. Residues: CASSVAANNEQFF. Full variable domain (missing parts from reference TRBV9 and TRBJ2-1): DSGVTQTPKHLITATGQRVTLRCSPRSGDLSVYWYQQSLDQGLQFLIQYYNGEERAKGNILERFSAQQFPDLHSELNLSSLELGDSALYFCASSVAANNEQFFGPGTRLTVL.

V and J are TRBV6-1 and TRBJ2-6; the D is unclear. This CDR3 is built from 16 residues. Germline V gene sequence: CDR1 MNHNS, CDR2 SASEGT. V gave up 4 bases and J gave up 1 base, with 11 bases separating them. CDR3 protein: CASSALVRSGANVLTF. CDR3 in DNA: TGTGCCAGCAGTGCGTTGGTTCGGTCTGGGGCCAACGTCCTGACTTTC.

This clonotype was picked up many times. The chain couples TRBV20-1 to TRBJ2-7, with D possibly TRBD1 on 5 matching bases. The CDR3 length is 11 residues. V lost 5 bases and J lost 4, with 9 bases in between. The germline CDR1 and CDR2 sequences are DFQATT and SNEGSKA (reference sequence). CDR3 sequence: CSAPDRYEQYF. Written as DNA, the CDR3 is TGCAGTGCTCCAGACAGATACGAGCAGTACTTC.

This clonotype appeared many times. The chain couples TRBV28 to TRBJ2-7; 10 bases align to TRBD2. The CDR3 runs to 14 residues. The V segment lost 2 bases and the J segment 3 bases; nucleotides outside the gene matches: 1. The germline CDR1 and CDR2 sequences are MDHEN and SYDVKM. The CDR3: CASSLLAGDYEQYF. The CDR3 DNA follows: TGTGCCAGCAGTTTACTAGCGGGAGACTACGAGCAGTACTTC.

In its sample, this clonotype was seen a few times. The chain employs TRBV20-1 and TRBJ2-6, with D perhaps being TRBD1 or TRBD2 (7 bases each). The CDR3 extends over 19 amino acids. The V end lost 5 bases, the J end lost 0 bases, and 23 bases lay between the germline ends. Germline values: CDR1 DFQATT, CDR2 SNEGSKA (reference sequence). CDR3 bases: TGCAGTGCTGGGAGGGGGCGGGGAGGATCCCTCTCTGGGGCCAACGTCCTGACTTTC. Translation: CSAGRGRGGSLSGANVLTF.

The chain links TRBV7-6 to TRBJ2-2; TRBD1 matches 11 bases. The CDR3 has 16 amino acids. After removal of 5 bases from V and 5 bases from J, the junction contained 7 bases not matched to a gene. CDR1 is SGHVS, CDR2 FNYEAQ, per germline. CDR3 loop: CASSPGGTGGTGELFF. The CDR3 DNA follows: TGTGCCAGCAGCCCAGGGGGGACAGGGGGAACCGGGGAGCTGTTTTTT. The complete variable domain, with remaining parts taken from reference TRBV7-6 and TRBJ2-2, reads GAGVSQSPRYKVTKRGQDVALRCDPISGHVSLYWYRQALGQGPEFLTYFNYEAQQDKSGLPNDRFSAERPEGSISTLTIQRTEQRDSAMYRCASSPGGTGGTGELFFGEGSRLTVL.

This chain links TRBV7-2 with TRBJ1-4; no clear D gene. This CDR3 is built from 12 residues. V was pared by 3 bases and J by 5 bases, with 4 bases between. Germline V gene lookup returns CDR1 SGHTA and CDR2 FQGNSA. The CDR3 loop is CASSLPNEKLFF. The DNA of the CDR3 is TGTGCCAGCAGCTTGCCGAATGAAAAACTGTTTTTT.

The chain uses TRBV20-1 and TRBJ2-5; D could derive from TRBD1 or TRBD2 (6 bases each). CDR3 length: 15 amino acids. V shed 6 bases and J shed 4 bases, with 21 bases lying between them. Germline V gene data show CDR1 as DFQATT and CDR2 as SNEGSKA (reference sequence). CDR3 nucleotide sequence: TGCAGTGCAACGACAGGTTCTAGCGTTTCAGAGACCCAGTACTTC. Amino acids: CSATTGSSVSETQYF.

This rearrangement joins TRBV15 to TRBJ2-2, with D hard to call. This CDR3 spans 14 amino acids. The germline V and J ends were trimmed by 3 bases and 3 bases, with 8 bases remaining between them. CDR1 LNHNV and CDR2 YYDKDF come from the germline V gene (reference sequence). CDR3 region: CATSSTVDTGELFF. The CDR3 coding sequence is TGTGCCACCAGCAGTACCGTTGACACCGGGGAGCTGTTTTTT.

This clonotype was observed a handful of times. J is TRBJ1-2 and V is TRBV15; D remains ambiguous. Germline assignment: CDR1 LNHNV and CDR2 YYDKDF (reference sequence). This CDR3 spans 18 amino acids. The V and J ends lost 0 bases and 6 bases respectively, with 23 bases between them. The CDR3, as DNA: TGTGCCACCAGCAGAGATAGTGGGGTTATAGGTTTGGAGGATGGCTACACCTTC. Protein sequence: CATSRDSGVIGLEDGYTF.